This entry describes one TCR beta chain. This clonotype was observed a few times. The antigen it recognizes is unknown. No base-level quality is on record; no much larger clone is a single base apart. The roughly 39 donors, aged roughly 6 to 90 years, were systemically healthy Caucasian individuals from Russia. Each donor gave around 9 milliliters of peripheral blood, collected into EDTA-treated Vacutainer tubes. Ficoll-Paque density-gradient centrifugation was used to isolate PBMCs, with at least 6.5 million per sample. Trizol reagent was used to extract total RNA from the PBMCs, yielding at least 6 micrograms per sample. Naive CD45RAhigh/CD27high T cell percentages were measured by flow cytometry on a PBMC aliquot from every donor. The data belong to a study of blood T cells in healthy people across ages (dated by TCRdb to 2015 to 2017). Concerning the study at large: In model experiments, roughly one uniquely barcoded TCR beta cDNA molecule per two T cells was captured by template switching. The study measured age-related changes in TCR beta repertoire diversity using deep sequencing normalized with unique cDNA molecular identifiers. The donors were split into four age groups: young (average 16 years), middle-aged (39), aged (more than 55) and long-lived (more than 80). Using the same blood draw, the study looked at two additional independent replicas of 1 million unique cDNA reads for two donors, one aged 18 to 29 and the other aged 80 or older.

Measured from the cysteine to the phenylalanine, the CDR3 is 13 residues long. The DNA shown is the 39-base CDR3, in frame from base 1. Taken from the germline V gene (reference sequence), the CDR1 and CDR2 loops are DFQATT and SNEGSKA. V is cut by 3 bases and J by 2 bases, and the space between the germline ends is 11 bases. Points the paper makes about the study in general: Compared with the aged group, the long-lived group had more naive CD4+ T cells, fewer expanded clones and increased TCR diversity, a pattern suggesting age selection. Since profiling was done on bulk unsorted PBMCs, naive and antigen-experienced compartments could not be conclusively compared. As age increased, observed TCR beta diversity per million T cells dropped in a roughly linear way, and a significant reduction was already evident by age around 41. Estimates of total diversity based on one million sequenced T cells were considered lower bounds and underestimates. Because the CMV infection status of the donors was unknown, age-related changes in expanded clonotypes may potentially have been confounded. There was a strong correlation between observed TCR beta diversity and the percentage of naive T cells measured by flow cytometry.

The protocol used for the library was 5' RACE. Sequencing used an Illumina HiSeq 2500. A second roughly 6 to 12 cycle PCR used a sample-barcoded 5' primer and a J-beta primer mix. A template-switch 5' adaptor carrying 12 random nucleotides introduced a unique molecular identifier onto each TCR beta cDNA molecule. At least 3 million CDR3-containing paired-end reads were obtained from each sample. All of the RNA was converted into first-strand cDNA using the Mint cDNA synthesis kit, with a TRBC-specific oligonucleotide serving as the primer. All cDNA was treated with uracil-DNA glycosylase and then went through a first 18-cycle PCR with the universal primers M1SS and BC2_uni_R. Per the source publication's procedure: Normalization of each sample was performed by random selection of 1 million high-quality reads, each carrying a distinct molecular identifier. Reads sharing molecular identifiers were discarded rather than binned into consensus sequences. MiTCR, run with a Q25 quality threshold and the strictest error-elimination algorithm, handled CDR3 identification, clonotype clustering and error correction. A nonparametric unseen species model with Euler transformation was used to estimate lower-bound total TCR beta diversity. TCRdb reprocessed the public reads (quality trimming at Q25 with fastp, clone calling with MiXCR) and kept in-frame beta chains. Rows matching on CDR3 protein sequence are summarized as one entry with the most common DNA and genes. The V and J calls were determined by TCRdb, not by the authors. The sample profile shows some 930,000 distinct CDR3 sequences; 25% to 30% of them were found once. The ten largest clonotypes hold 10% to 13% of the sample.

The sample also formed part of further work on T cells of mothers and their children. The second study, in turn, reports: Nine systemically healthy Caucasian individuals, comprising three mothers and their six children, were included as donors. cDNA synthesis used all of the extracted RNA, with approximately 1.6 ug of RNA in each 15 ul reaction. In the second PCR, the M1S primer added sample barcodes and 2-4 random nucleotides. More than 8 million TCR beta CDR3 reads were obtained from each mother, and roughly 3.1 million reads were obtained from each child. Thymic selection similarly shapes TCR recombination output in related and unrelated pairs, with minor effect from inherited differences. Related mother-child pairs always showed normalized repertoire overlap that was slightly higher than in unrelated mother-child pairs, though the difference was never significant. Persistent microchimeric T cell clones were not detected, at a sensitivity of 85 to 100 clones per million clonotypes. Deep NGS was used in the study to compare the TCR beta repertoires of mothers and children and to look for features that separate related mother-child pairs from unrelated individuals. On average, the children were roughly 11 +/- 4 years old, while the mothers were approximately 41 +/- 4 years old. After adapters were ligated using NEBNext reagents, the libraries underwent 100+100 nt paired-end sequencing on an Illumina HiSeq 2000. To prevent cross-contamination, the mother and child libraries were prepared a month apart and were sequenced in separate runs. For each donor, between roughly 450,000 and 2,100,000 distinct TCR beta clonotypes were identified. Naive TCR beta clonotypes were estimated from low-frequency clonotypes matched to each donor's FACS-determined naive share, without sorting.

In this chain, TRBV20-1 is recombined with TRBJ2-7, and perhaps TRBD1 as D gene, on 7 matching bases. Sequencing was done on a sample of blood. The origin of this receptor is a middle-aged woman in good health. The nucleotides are TGCAGTGCTAGGGAGGGACAGCCCTACGAGCAGTACTTC. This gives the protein CSAREGQPYEQYF.